A selection of T cell receptor beta chains follows, all from one sample in a study of human T cells and chemical hapten exposure. TCRdb re-called the RACE reads with MiXCR, one entry per CDR3 protein. The sample contains a few hundred thousand distinct CDR3 sequences, about 6.3% of which appear only once. The sample here was whole blood, taken in connection with sensitization to the hapten diphenylcyclopropenone (DPC). Receptor source: a young woman with alopecia areata. Some clones in this sample may be carry-over from other donors' samples. Each CDR3 is given with its conserved first and last residue. Each record gives: D gene, clone size, J gene, V gene, CDR3 DNA, CDR3 protein. The D gene is left open where the match is weak. Size is omitted from some rows. Given values are once, few, many or a class for expanded clones.

NA few TRBJ2-7 TRBV9 TGTGCCAGCAGCGTAGCCCCGACAGCCTCCTACGAGCAGTACTTC CASSVAPTASYEQYF
NA few TRBJ1-5 TRBV7-2 TGTGCCAGCAGCTTAGACGGGGGAGAGAATCAGCCCCAGCATTTT CASSLDGGENQPQHF
TRBD1 many TRBJ1-2 TRBV27 TGTGCCAGCAGTTTAAAAGGGGGCGGGGGCTACACCTTC CASSLKGGGGYTF
TRBD1 many TRBJ2-1 TRBV9 TGTGCCAGCAGCGTAGTCCCTACAGGGGACAATGAGCAGTTCTTC CASSVVPTGDNEQFF
NA few TRBJ2-2 TRBV2 TGTGCCAGCAGAGGCCCCGCGAACACCGGGGAGCTGTTTTTT CASRGPANTGELFF
TRBD1 many TRBJ1-2 TRBV20-1 TGCAGTGCTAGAGAGACTGGGGACAGGGGACCCATGAACTATGGCTACACCTTC CSARETGDRGPMNYGYTF
TRBD2 NA TRBJ2-3 TRBV7-2 TGTGCCAGCAGCTTATCCCCAGCGGGGGGGCCGGATACGCAGTATTTT CASSLSPAGGPDTQYF
NA NA TRBJ1-5 TRBV28 TGTGCCAGCAGCTCTCTTCCTTTGGGGGTGCGCAATCAGCCCCAGCATTTT CASSSLPLGVRNQPQHF
NA many TRBJ1-2 TRBV12-3/TRBV12-4 TGTGCCAGCAGTTTAAAATATGGCTATGGCTACACCTTC CASSLKYGYGYTF
TRBD1 many TRBJ1-2 TRBV28 TGTGCCAGCAGTTTATTCACCGGGACAGGGGACTATGGCTACACCTTC CASSLFTGTGDYGYTF
NA many TRBJ1-6 TRBV6-6 TGTGCCAGCAGTTACCGAGCTACCGGGACATTGTCACCCCTCCACTTT CASSYRATGTLSPLHF
NA few TRBJ2-5 TRBV7-2 TGTGCCAGCAGCTTTAACGGGGGGACCCAGTACTTC CASSFNGGTQYF
NA NA TRBJ1-1 TRBV9 TGTGCCAGCAGCGCCCGGACCCGAGGAGAGGCTTTCTTT CASSARTRGEAFF
TRBD2 many TRBJ2-1 TRBV18 TGTGCCAGCTCCTGGGGAGGGACGCCGGAGTCCGTCCAGTTCTTC CASSWGGTPESVQFF
NA few TRBJ2-1 TRBV12-3/TRBV12-4 TGTGCCAGCAGTGTACTTGGCGGCTCCTACAATGAGCAGTTCTTC CASSVLGGSYNEQFF
TRBD1 NA TRBJ2-4 TRBV12-3/TRBV12-4 TGTGCCAGCAGTCGGACAGGGGCAAACATTCAGTACTTC CASSRTGANIQYF
NA many TRBJ2-2 TRBV10-2 TGCGCCAGCAGTGAGTTCACAGAACTTCTGAACACCGGGGAGCTGTTTTTT CASSEFTELLNTGELFF
NA few TRBJ2-1 TRBV20-1 TGCAGTGCCGGCGAGGGATCCTACAATGAGCAGTTCTTC CSAGEGSYNEQFF
NA many TRBJ1-1 TRBV29-1 TGCAGCGTTGAGCCCTCAGGCGGCTTCACTGAAGCTTTCTTT CSVEPSGGFTEAFF
NA few TRBJ2-5 TRBV4-3 TGCGCCAGCAGCCAAGATCGTCGCAGGGGAGTGTTAGAGACCCAGTACTTC CASSQDRRRGVLETQYF
TRBD2 few TRBJ2-5 TRBV6-6 TGTGCCAGCAAAACCGGACTAGCGGGGGTGGAGACCCAGTACTTC CASKTGLAGVETQYF
NA few TRBJ1-4 TRBV27 TGTGCCAGCAGTCCGCGGATACCGGGCACTAATGAAAAACTGTTTTTT CASSPRIPGTNEKLFF
NA NA TRBJ2-7 TRBV18 TGTGCCAGCTCAGGCGTCTTAACGGGTGAAGAGCAGTACTTC CASSGVLTGEEQYF
TRBD1 few TRBJ1-6 TRBV6-1 TGTGCCAGCAGTTTCCGGGACAGCTCACCCCTCCACTTT CASSFRDSSPLHF
TRBD1 few TRBJ2-5 TRBV25-1 TGTGCCAGCAGTGTAGTGACAGGGTCCGTGGAGACCCAGTACTTC CASSVVTGSVETQYF
NA many TRBJ2-3 TRBV6-4 TGTGCCAGCAGTGATAACTGGGACAGCACAGATACGCAGTATTTT CASSDNWDSTDTQYF
NA few TRBJ2-2 TRBV14 TGTGCCAGCAGCCAAGTGGTCAACGGGGAGCTGTTTTTT CASSQVVNGELFF
NA many TRBJ1-1 TRBV11-2 TGTGCCAGCAGCTTCCACACGGTGACTGAAGCTTTCTTT CASSFHTVTEAFF
TRBD1 many TRBJ1-5 TRBV28 TGTGCCAGCAGTGGGACAGGGGTAGAGCAGCCCCAGCATTTT CASSGTGVEQPQHF
NA many TRBJ1-2 TRBV5-6 TGTGCCAGCAGCTTGGGCAGGGCGGTCTATGGCTACACCTTC CASSLGRAVYGYTF
NA NA TRBJ1-4 TRBV3-1 TGTGCCAGCAGCCAGGGCCAAACCCCAACTAATGAAAAACTGTTTTTT CASSQGQTPTNEKLFF
NA NA TRBJ2-7 TRBV12-3/TRBV12-4 TGTGCCAGCAGTTCCCGAAAGAGGGGTGGCGAGCAGTACTTC CASSSRKRGGEQYF
NA many TRBJ2-3 TRBV12-3/TRBV12-4 TGTGCCAGCTACACGGGTTTACAGCAGTATTTT CASYTGLQQYF
NA many TRBJ2-1 TRBV25-1 TGTGCCAGCAGTGCGACAGACAATGAGCAGTTCTTC CASSATDNEQFF
TRBD1 many TRBJ1-1 TRBV6-2/TRBV6-3 TGTGCCAGCAGGCAGGGGGCTCGACGTACTGAAGCTTTCTTT CASRQGARRTEAFF
NA many TRBJ2-1 TRBV6-2/TRBV6-3 TGTGCCAGCAGCTACTACAGGCTGAACACCTACAATGAGCAGTTCTTC CASSYYRLNTYNEQFF